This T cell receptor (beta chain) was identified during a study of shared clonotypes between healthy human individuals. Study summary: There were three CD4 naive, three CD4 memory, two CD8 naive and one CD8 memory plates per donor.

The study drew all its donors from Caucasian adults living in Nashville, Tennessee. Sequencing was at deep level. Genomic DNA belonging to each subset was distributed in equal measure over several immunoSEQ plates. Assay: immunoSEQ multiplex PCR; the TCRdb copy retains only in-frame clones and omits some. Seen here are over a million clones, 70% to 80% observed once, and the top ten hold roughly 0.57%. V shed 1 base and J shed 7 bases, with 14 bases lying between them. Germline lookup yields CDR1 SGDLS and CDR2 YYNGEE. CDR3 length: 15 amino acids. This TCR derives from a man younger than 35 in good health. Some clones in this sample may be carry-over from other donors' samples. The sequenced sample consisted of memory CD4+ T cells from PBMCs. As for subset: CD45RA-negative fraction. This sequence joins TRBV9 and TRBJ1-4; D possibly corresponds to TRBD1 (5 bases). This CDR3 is CASSVRGGDGEKLFF. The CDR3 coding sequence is TGTGCCAGCAGCGTACGTGGGGGAGATGGTGAAAAACTGTTTTTT.